This entry lists 13 T cell receptor beta chains sequenced from one sample in a study of Ad26.COV2.S vaccination and SARS-CoV-2 variants. Using immunoSEQ multiplex PCR, the repertoire was profiled, and TCRdb retains in-frame clones only, with some absent. In the table there are 400,000 to 450,000 clones, 90% of which are singletons. The treatment: 15 to 20 received Ad26.COV2.S at low or high dose, single or two shots; a few received placebo; per-sample allocation not given. Collection of the samples took place on day 63 after the first injection of vaccine or placebo. This specimen was peripheral blood, taken in a trial of Ad26.COV2.S vaccine versus placebo. Every receptor here comes from a person aged 18-60 years who received the Ad26.COV2.S COVID-19 vaccine or a placebo.

The V call is TRBV28, the J call TRBJ2-1; no definite D call. The V and J ends lost 2 bases and 1 base respectively, with 12 bases between them. Germline values: CDR1 MDHEN, CDR2 SYDVKM. This CDR3 spans 16 amino acids. This chain's CDR3 is CASSLLAADSYNEQFF. CDR3 in DNA: TGTGCCAGCAGTTTACTCGCGGCGGATTCCTACAATGAGCAGTTCTTC.

The rearrangement joins TRBV29-1 to TRBJ1-4; D ambiguous. The CDR3 length is 10 residues. Trimming pared 5 bases from V and 12 bases from J, leaving 10 bases between. CDR1 and CDR2 (germline): SQVTM, ANQGSEA. CDR3 residues: CSVLGEELFF. The CDR3 DNA sequence: TGCAGCGTTCTGGGCGAGGAACTGTTTTTT.

The chain has TRBV7-6 and TRBJ2-3, with unresolved D. The CDR3 runs 14 residues. V was cut by 1 base and J by 4 bases, with 9 bases left in between. Germline CDR1 SGHVS, CDR2 FNYEAQ. The CDR3: CASSLEVRADTQYF. As DNA, the CDR3 is TGTGCCAGCAGCTTAGAGGTTCGGGCAGATACGCAGTATTTT.

This chain connects TRBV19 to TRBJ2-5; 10 nucleotides match TRBD2. The CDR3 sequence is 14 residues long. With V trimmed by 7 bases and J by 5 bases, 7 bases remained unmatched. Germline V gives CDR1 LNHDA, CDR2 SQIVND (reference sequence). The CDR3 loop reads CASTPGAGGETQYF. CDR3 sequence (DNA): TGTGCCAGTACCCCCGGAGCGGGAGGGGAGACCCAGTACTTC.

This chain joins TRBV15 and TRBJ2-7; no clear D gene. CDR1 and CDR2 (germline): LNHNV, YYDKDF (reference sequence). V gave up 0 bases and J gave up 3 bases, with 15 bases separating them. This CDR3 is built from 16 residues. CDR3 in DNA: TGTGCCACCAGCAGAGAGATGGGCGGATACCTCTACGAGCAGTACTTC. It specifies CATSREMGGYLYEQYF.

V gene TRBV10-3 combines with J gene TRBJ2-3, with 9 bases fitting TRBD2. Trimming removed 8 bases from V and 4 bases from J; junction bases left unmatched: 7. Looked up from germline, CDR1 is ENHRY and CDR2 is SYGVKD. CDR3 size: 14 residues. CDR3: CAIGASGTADTQYF. In nucleotides, the CDR3 is TGTGCCATCGGGGCTAGCGGGACGGCAGATACGCAGTATTTT.

The chain is built from TRBV6-5 and TRBJ2-1; 7 bases map to TRBD2. The CDR3 is 14 residues long. V trimming: 7 bases; J trimming: 2 bases; junction bases outside the gene matches: 5. Germline V gene data show CDR1 as MNHEY and CDR2 as SVGAGI. The CDR3 coding sequence is TGTGCCAGCACTATTGGGGGGGCCTACAATGAGCAGTTCTTC. It encodes CASTIGGAYNEQFF.

The rearrangement links TRBV9 to TRBJ1-2; D might be TRBD1 (5 bases). V lost 4 bases and J lost 6, with 10 bases in between. CDR1 and CDR2 (germline): SGDLS, YYNGEE. The CDR3 runs 12 residues. The CDR3 loop reads CASSRGADGYTF. The CDR3 DNA reads TGTGCCAGCAGCCGCGGGGCGGATGGCTACACCTTC.

V and J are TRBV5-1 and TRBJ2-2; TRBD2 aligns across 7 bases. Germline V CDR1 and CDR2: SGHRS, YFSETQ. V lost 4 bases and J lost 7; bases outside the gene matches: 13. There are 16 residues in the CDR3. This CDR3 reads CASSPPGLGGGGELFF. DNA for the CDR3: TGCGCCAGCAGCCCGCCTGGACTAGGCGGAGGCGGGGAGCTGTTTTTT.

The V call is TRBV5-1, the J call TRBJ2-1; 8 nucleotides agree with TRBD2. Germline V gene lookup returns CDR1 SGHRS and CDR2 YFSETQ. This CDR3 spans 16 amino acids. Trimming at V came to 0 bases and at J to 2 bases, leaving 4 bases not matched to a gene. CDR3 residues: CASSLVSGGTYNEQFF. The CDR3 region has the DNA TGCGCCAGCAGCTTGGTATCGGGGGGGACCTACAATGAGCAGTTCTTC.

V and J are TRBV28 and TRBJ2-2, with 7 nucleotides matching TRBD2. Trimming took 9 bases from V and 2 from J; bases not matched to a gene: 12. The CDR3 sequence is 16 residues long. Germline CDR1 is MDHEN and CDR2 is SYDVKM. The CDR3 nucleotides read TGTGCCAGTGAAACTACGGGAGCGGGAAACACCGGGGAGCTGTTTTTT. Residues: CASETTGAGNTGELFF.

The chain carries TRBV9 and TRBJ2-3; D tentatively reads TRBD1 or TRBD2 (5 bases each). The CDR3 totals 15 residues. Germline lookup yields CDR1 SGDLS and CDR2 YYNGEE. The V and J ends lost 3 bases and 2 bases respectively, with 13 bases between them. CDR3 protein: CASSARPGPTDTQYF. Written as DNA, the CDR3 is TGTGCCAGCAGCGCCCGTCCGGGACCCACAGATACGCAGTATTTT.

The chain employs TRBV5-4 and TRBJ2-3; no definite D call. The CDR3 covers 16 residues. Germline V lookup: CDR1 SGHNT, CDR2 YYREEE (reference sequence). V was clipped by 4 bases and J by 2 bases, with 17 bases between them. The CDR3 region is CASSPSLTPHTDTQYF. The CDR3 DNA is TGTGCCAGCAGCCCCTCATTGACCCCTCACACAGATACGCAGTATTTT.